A single sample is the source of the 31 T cell receptor beta chains below, sequenced in a study of neurological immune-mediated disorders. One entry per CDR3 protein, called by TCRdb with MiXCR from the 5' RACE reads. The repertoire has tens of thousands of distinct CDR3 sequences, around 14% of them found once; the top ten carry approximately 7.5%. Input material: PBMCs. These TCRs come from a woman aged 50 to 65 in good health.

This clonotype has ten or more counts. The chain employs TRBV5-1 and TRBJ1-1; no clear D. Germline V gene sequence: CDR1 SGHRS, CDR2 YFSETQ. The CDR3 loop spans 15 amino acids. Trimming stripped 4 bases from V and 1 base from J, with 14 bases between. The CDR3 loop reads CASSLASQRNTEAFF. The CDR3 nucleotides are TGCGCCAGCAGCCTTGCGTCGCAGAGGAACACTGAAGCTTTCTTT.

There are many counts of this clonotype. The V call is TRBV15, the J call TRBJ2-3, with 12 bases lining up with TRBD2. J lost 3 bases, V lost 0 bases, and 22 bases had no gene match. The CDR3 extends over 23 amino acids. CDR1 and CDR2 (germline): LNHNV, YYDKDF (reference sequence). CDR3 DNA: TGTGCCACCAGCAGAGACATTTGGCCCATGACTAGCGGGAGCGTGTCTGGGACAGATACGCAGTATTTT. It yields the protein CATSRDIWPMTSGSVSGTDTQYF.

The chain is built from TRBV5-1 and TRBJ2-7; 9 bases fit TRBD1. CDR3 size: 16 residues. V gave up 4 bases and J gave up 1 base; unmatched junction bases: 9. Germline V gene sequence: CDR1 SGHRS, CDR2 YFSETQ. The CDR3 sequence is CASSPLDRGISYEQYF. The CDR3 coding sequence is TGCGCCAGCAGCCCTTTAGACAGGGGGATATCCTACGAGCAGTACTTC.

This clonotype occurred many times. The rearrangement links TRBV27 to TRBJ2-3, with 8 bases aligning to TRBD1. The CDR3 contains 15 residues. V shed 5 bases and J 4 bases; nucleotides not matched to a gene: 8. Per germline, CDR1 MNHEY and CDR2 SMNVEV (reference sequence). The chain's CDR3 is CASSADRGRADTQYF. CDR3 nucleotide sequence: TGTGCCAGCAGTGCCGACAGGGGCAGGGCAGATACGCAGTATTTT.

This clonotype has a count of ten or more. The chain employs TRBV6-5 and TRBJ2-1; unclear D gene. Germline loops: CDR1 MNHEY, CDR2 SVGAGI. The length of the CDR3 is 17 residues. With 2 bases removed from V and 0 bases from J, the gap between germline ends came to 14 bases. Written as DNA, the CDR3 is TGTGCCAGCAGTTACGGGATTAGTGGGAACTCCTACAATGAGCAGTTCTTC. Its protein is CASSYGISGNSYNEQFF.

This clonotype was seen at least ten times. The genes are TRBV28 and TRBJ2-7; D unresolved. Germline-derived CDR1 and CDR2 are MDHEN and SYDVKM. The CDR3 extends over 12 amino acids. V gave up 2 bases and J gave up 4 bases, with 6 bases separating them. CDR3 sequence: CASSLLGYEQYF. The CDR3 DNA reads as TGTGCCAGCAGTTTACTAGGTTACGAGCAGTACTTC.

Many counts were recorded for this clonotype. The V call is TRBV12-3 or TRBV12-4, the J call TRBJ2-1, with 12 bases identical to TRBD2. V dropped 6 bases and J dropped 8; count of bases not matched to a gene: 5. CDR3 length: 14 amino acids. CDR3 DNA: TGTGCCAGCAGAGCTAGCGGGGGGGCGTATGAGCAGTTCTTC. It translates to CASRASGGAYEQFF.

This clonotype was counted many times. This rearrangement joins TRBV12-3 or TRBV12-4 to TRBJ1-2; no firm D call. Trimming shortened V by 4 bases and J by 8 bases, and 14 bases separated the two germline ends. This CDR3 comprises 13 residues. CDR3 amino acids: CASSYQRAGGYTF. The CDR3 DNA follows: TGTGCCAGCAGTTACCAGAGGGCGGGGGGCTACACCTTC.

In this sample, this clonotype turned up many times. The rearrangement joins TRBV29-1 to TRBJ1-1, with D unresolved. Germline V CDR1 and CDR2: SQVTM, ANQGSEA. The CDR3 has 14 amino acids. The ends were cut back, 2 bases at V and 0 bases at J, with 10 bases in the middle. CDR3 in amino acids: CSVEIYRLNTEAFF. The CDR3 region has the DNA TGCAGCGTTGAAATATACAGATTGAACACTGAAGCTTTCTTT.

This clonotype came up many times. V is TRBV7-9 and J is TRBJ2-1, with D unclear. Germline V gives CDR1 SEHNR, CDR2 FQNEAQ (reference sequence). V lost 7 bases to trimming and J lost 1 base, with 11 bases between them. The CDR3 loop spans 14 amino acids. The CDR3 coding sequence is TGTGCCAGCACCCGGTCTGGGTCCTACAATGAGCAGTTCTTC. As protein: CASTRSGSYNEQFF.

This clonotype was seen ten or more times. The V and J genes are TRBV27 and TRBJ2-3, with unresolved D. Germline CDR1 and CDR2: MNHEY and SMNVEV (reference sequence). The CDR3 runs to 12 residues. V dropped 5 bases and J dropped 5 bases, with 8 bases sitting between them. This chain's CDR3 is CASSPTGDTQYF. CDR3 DNA: TGTGCCAGCAGTCCCACCGGAGATACGCAGTATTTT.

There are many counts of this clonotype. The V call is TRBV20-1, the J call TRBJ1-1; D possibly corresponds to TRBD1 (5 bases). The CDR3 loop spans 13 amino acids. Germline assignment: CDR1 DFQATT and CDR2 SNEGSKA (reference sequence). V was shortened by 0 bases and J by 4 bases, with 9 bases between the two germline ends. DNA of the CDR3: TGCAGTGCTAGAGACAGGGAGGGCACTGAAGCTTTCTTT. It codes for CSARDREGTEAFF.

The sample holds many counts of this clonotype. The chain is built from TRBV6-4 and TRBJ1-4; D gene ambiguous. The length of the CDR3 is 14 residues. Germline V gene data show CDR1 as MRHNA and CDR2 as SNTAGT. Trimming stripped 0 bases from V and 8 bases from J, with 10 bases between. The CDR3: CASSDSRGNEKLFF. The CDR3 DNA sequence: TGTGCCAGCAGTGACTCGCGGGGTAACGAAAAACTGTTTTTT.

This clonotype was seen ten or more times. The rearrangement joins TRBV5-1 to TRBJ2-6; TRBD1 aligns across 8 bases. The germline CDR1 and CDR2 sequences are SGHRS and YFSETQ. The CDR3 has 19 amino acids. V lost 0 bases, J lost 2 bases, and 10 bases stayed unmatched. The CDR3 DNA reads TGCGCCAGCAGCTTGGTCGGTTCAGGGGGCGCGGCTGGGGCCAACGTCCTGACTTTC. It specifies CASSLVGSGGAAGANVLTF.

Ten or more counts support this clonotype. The chain is built from TRBV5-1 and TRBJ2-7; D gene unclear. Germline CDR1 SGHRS, CDR2 YFSETQ. The CDR3 is 14 residues long. V was clipped by 3 bases and J by 7 bases, with 17 bases between them. CDR3 in amino acids: CASSSTGLRVEQYF. The CDR3 DNA sequence: TGCGCCAGCAGCTCCACGGGTTTACGAGTGGAGCAGTACTTC. Filled out from reference TRBV5-1 and TRBJ2-7, the complete variable domain reads KAGVTQTPRYLIKTRGQQVTLSCSPISGHRSVSWYQQTPGQGLQFLFEYFSETQRNKGNFPGRFSGRQFSNSRSEMNVSTLELGDSALYLCASSSTGLRVEQYFGPGTRLTVT.

This clonotype has a count of ten or more. This chain links TRBV28 with TRBJ2-5; 8 bases align to TRBD2. Unmatched junction bases numbered 11, after V lost 6 bases and J lost 5 bases. The CDR3 totals 15 residues. CDR1 and CDR2 from the germline V gene are MDHEN and SYDVKM. The CDR3 sequence is CASSPGGGRRETQYF. CDR3 DNA: TGTGCCAGCAGCCCCGGCGGGGGGCGCCGGGAGACCCAGTACTTC.

Ten or more counts support this clonotype. The chain has TRBV7-8 and TRBJ1-6, with D hard to call. CDR1 is SGHVS and CDR2 is FQNEAQ in the germline V gene. Between the trimmed V and J ends, which lost 5 bases and 7 bases, there was a span of 18 bases. This CDR3 has 16 amino acids. CDR3 sequence: CASSPEGQLTNSPLHF. The CDR3 DNA is TGTGCCAGCAGCCCAGAGGGTCAGCTGACAAATTCACCCCTCCACTTT. Full variable domain (outside the CDR3, taken from reference TRBV7-8 and TRBJ1-6): GAGVSQSPRYKVAKRGQDVALRCDPISGHVSLFWYQQALGQGPEFLTYFQNEAQLDKSGLPSDRFFAERPEGSVSTLKIQRTQQEDSAVYLCASSPEGQLTNSPLHFGNGTRLTVT.

This clonotype was counted at least ten times. The chain uses TRBV20-1 and TRBJ2-1, with 13 bases lining up with TRBD2. The CDR3 covers 15 residues. CDR1 is DFQATT and CDR2 is SNEGSKA in the germline V gene (reference sequence). V was pared by 1 base and J by 6 bases, with 3 bases of the junction left unmatched. The CDR3 coding sequence is TGCAGTGCTAGAGCCCGGACTAGCGGGAGCAATGAGCAGTTCTTC. Amino acids: CSARARTSGSNEQFF.

There are many counts of this clonotype. J is TRBJ1-6 and V is TRBV6-5, with TRBD1 identical over 8 bases. V lost 7 bases to trimming and J lost 7 bases; unmatched junction nucleotides: 3. This CDR3 region has 13 residues. Germline assignment: CDR1 MNHEY and CDR2 SVGAGI. CDR3: CASTGGENSPLHF. The DNA of the CDR3 is TGTGCCAGCACAGGGGGCGAGAATTCACCCCTCCACTTT.

At least ten counts were recorded for this clonotype. In nucleotides, the CDR3 is TGCGCCAGCAGCTCCCCGGGACAGGGGCCGTCGGCTTTCTTT. Translating it yields CASSSPGQGPSAFF. This chain joins TRBV5-1 and TRBJ1-1; 10 positions agree with TRBD1. The CDR3 has 14 residues. Trimming cost V 3 bases and J 11 bases; bases outside gene matches: 10. Germline V gives CDR1 SGHRS, CDR2 YFSETQ.

On this clonotype itself: A read error is possible here, since a much larger clone lies one base away. V gene TRBV3-1 combines with J gene TRBJ1-2; D not certain. CDR3 length: 15 residues. V dropped 4 bases and J dropped 3 bases, with 15 bases sitting between them. Germline V gene lookup returns CDR1 LGHDT and CDR2 YNNKEL (reference sequence). CDR3 sequence reads: CASSLKWSQYYGYTF. The CDR3 DNA sequence: TGTGCCAGCAGCCTCAAATGGTCACAATACTATGGCTACACCTTC.

This clonotype was counted ten times or more. A read error may account for a junction end that differs from germline. This chain links TRBV11-2 with TRBJ1-3; 7 nucleotides match TRBD1. Germline V gene sequence: CDR1 SGHAT, CDR2 FQNNGV. CDR3 length equals 16 residues. CDR3 nucleotide sequence: TGTGTCAGCAGCGGACGGACAGGCGGCACTGGAAACACCATATATTTT. This gives the protein CVSSGRTGGTGNTIYF.

The V call is TRBV5-6, the J call TRBJ2-1; D is uncertain. The length of the CDR3 is 12 residues. Germline values: CDR1 SGHDT, CDR2 YYEEEE. Trimming took 6 bases from V and 6 from J, leaving 10 bases between them. The CDR3 DNA is TGTGCCAGCACGAATCGGGTCAATGAGCAGTTCTTC. This translates into CASTNRVNEQFF.

This clonotype was detected once. This clone may be a read error of a much larger clone one base away. This chain uses TRBV5-1 with TRBJ2-5; a possible D gene is TRBD2 (5 bases). Trimming pared 0 bases from V and 2 bases from J, leaving 8 bases between. Germline CDR1 SGHRS, CDR2 YFSETQ. This CDR3 has 14 amino acids. The DNA for the CDR3 is TGCGCCAGCAGCTTGGAGGGAGCTCAAGAGACCCAGTACTTC. Encoded protein: CASSLEGAQETQYF.

This clonotype was seen at least ten times. The chain carries TRBV5-6 and TRBJ2-3, with D perhaps matching TRBD2 (5 bases). Trimming stripped 1 base from V and 6 bases from J, with 18 bases between. CDR1 is SGHDT and CDR2 is YYEEEE in the germline V gene. This CDR3 is 16 amino acids long. The CDR3 region has the DNA TGTGCCAGCAGCTTGCGATATAGGCCTACGGGGGATACGCAGTATTTT. Translation gives CASSLRYRPTGDTQYF.

Ten or more counts support this clonotype. The V call is TRBV20-1, the J call TRBJ2-6, with D possibly matching TRBD1 (5 bases). Trimming pared 0 bases from V and 0 bases from J, leaving 18 bases between. This CDR3 comprises 19 residues. CDR1 and CDR2 from the germline V gene are DFQATT and SNEGSKA (reference sequence). CDR3 sequence (DNA): TGCAGTGCTAGAGATCGCATCACAGGCGTGAGCTCTGGGGCCAACGTCCTGACTTTC. Encoded protein: CSARDRITGVSSGANVLTF.

This clonotype was observed at least ten times. V gene TRBV12-3 or TRBV12-4 combines with J gene TRBJ2-5; D might be TRBD2 (7 bases). Trimming removed 1 base from V and 4 bases from J, with 13 bases in between. This CDR3 has 15 amino acids. Here the CDR3 reads CASSLGRGAGETQYF. For the CDR3, the DNA is TGTGCCAGCAGTTTAGGACGGGGGGCCGGAGAGACCCAGTACTTC.

The chain couples TRBV5-4 to TRBJ1-1; D might be TRBD1 (6 bases). The V gene lost 5 bases and the J gene lost 8 bases, with 16 bases spanning the gap. The CDR3 is made up of 13 amino acids. In germline, CDR1 is SGHNT, CDR2 YYREEE (reference sequence). The DNA for the CDR3 is TGTGCCAGCAGATCCGACAGGCTCGGCGAAGCTTTCTTT. Its protein product is CASRSDRLGEAFF.

This clonotype was counted many times. In DNA, the CDR3 is TGTGCCAGCTCACCTGGGGCAGGGGATTACAATGAGCAGTTCTTC. Protein: CASSPGAGDYNEQFF. This sequence joins TRBV18 and TRBJ2-1; possible D gene TRBD1, 6 bases. Trimming shortened V by 3 bases and J by 4 bases, and 13 bases separated the two germline ends. This CDR3 has 15 residues. The germline CDR1 and CDR2 sequences are KGHSH and LQKENI.

Many counts were recorded for this clonotype. This chain uses TRBV24-1 with TRBJ2-7, with D perhaps matching TRBD1 (6 bases). Trimming pared 2 bases from V and 0 bases from J, leaving 16 bases between. In germline, CDR1 is KGHDR, CDR2 SFDVKD. The length of the CDR3 is 17 residues. This chain's CDR3 is CATSDSGASPSSYEQYF. The CDR3, as DNA: TGTGCCACCAGTGATTCAGGGGCAAGTCCTAGCTCCTACGAGCAGTACTTC.

This clonotype was picked up many times. V is TRBV9 and J is TRBJ2-7; D not resolved. Germline lookup yields CDR1 SGDLS and CDR2 YYNGEE. V dropped 4 bases and J dropped 7 bases, with 18 bases sitting between them. The CDR3 is 14 amino acids. The CDR3 nucleotides are TGTGCCAGCAGCCTTACCCCATTTCCGGAAGAGCAGTACTTC. Encoded protein: CASSLTPFPEEQYF.